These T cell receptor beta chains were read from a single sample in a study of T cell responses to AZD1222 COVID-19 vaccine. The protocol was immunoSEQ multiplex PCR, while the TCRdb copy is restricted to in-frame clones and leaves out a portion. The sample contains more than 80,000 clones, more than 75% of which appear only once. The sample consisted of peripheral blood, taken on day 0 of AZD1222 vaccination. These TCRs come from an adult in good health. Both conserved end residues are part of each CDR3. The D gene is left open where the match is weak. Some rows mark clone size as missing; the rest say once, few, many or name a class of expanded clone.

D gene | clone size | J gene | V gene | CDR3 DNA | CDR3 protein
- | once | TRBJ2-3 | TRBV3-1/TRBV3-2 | TGTGCCAGTGGCCCTGGTAGCACAGATACGCAGTATTTT | CASGPGSTDTQYF
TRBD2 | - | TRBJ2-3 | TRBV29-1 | TGCAGCGGTGGGGGAGGACTAGCGGCAGATACGCAGTATTTT | CSGGGGLAADTQYF
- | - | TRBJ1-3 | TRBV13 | TGTGCCAGCAGCTTTATGGTCCTCTCTGGAAACACCATATATTTT | CASSFMVLSGNTIYF
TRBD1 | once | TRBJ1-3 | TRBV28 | TGTGCCAGCAGGAAAACAGGACAGGGCCTTTCGACCATATATTTT | CASRKTGQGLSTIYF
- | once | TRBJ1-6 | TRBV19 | TGTGCCAGTAGTATTGGAGATATAAACAGTTCACCCCTCCACTTT | CASSIGDINSSPLHF
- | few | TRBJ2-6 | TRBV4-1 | TGCGCCAGCAGCCGGATTTTACAGCCCTCTGGGGCCAACGTCCTGACTTTC | CASSRILQPSGANVLTF
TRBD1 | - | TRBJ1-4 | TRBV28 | TGTGCCAGCAGCCCCGGACAGGGTGGTGAAAAACTGTTTTTT | CASSPGQGGEKLFF
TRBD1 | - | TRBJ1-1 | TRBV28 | TGTGCCAGCAGGAAGGGACAGGGACTGAACACTGAAGCTTTCTTT | CASRKGQGLNTEAFF
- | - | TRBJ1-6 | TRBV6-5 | TGTGCCAGCAGTTACTCGAACGCTGCCCCGAATTCACCCCTCCACTTT | CASSYSNAAPNSPLHF
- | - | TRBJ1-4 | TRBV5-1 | TGCGCCAGCAGCTTGGGGCCTGCCCAGCGGAGTGAAAAACTGTTTTTT | CASSLGPAQRSEKLFF
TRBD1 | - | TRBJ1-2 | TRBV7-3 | TGTGCCAGCAGCTCAAGACAGGGGGCGGCAGAAGGCTACACCTTC | CASSSRQGAAEGYTF
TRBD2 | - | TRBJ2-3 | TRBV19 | TGTGCCAGTAAAGACCGACTAGCGGGGATTAATACGCAGTATTTT | CASKDRLAGINTQYF
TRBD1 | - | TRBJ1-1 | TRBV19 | TGTGCCAGTAGTTCACCGGGACAGGGAAACACTGAAGCTTTCTTT | CASSSPGQGNTEAFF
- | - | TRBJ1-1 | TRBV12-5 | TGTGCTAGTAGTAGGGCAGGGAGCACTGAAGCTTTCTTT | CASSRAGSTEAFF
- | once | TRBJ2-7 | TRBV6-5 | TGTGCCAGCAGTTACTCTCTTCCAGATTACGAGCAGTACTTC | CASSYSLPDYEQYF
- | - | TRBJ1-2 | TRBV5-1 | TGCGCCAGCAGCGAGGCGCGCGCAGATGGCTACACCTTC | CASSEARADGYTF
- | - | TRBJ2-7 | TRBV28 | TGTGCCAGCAGTTTATTTAACCAGGGTATCTCAAATCCGTACGAGCAGTACTTC | CASSLFNQGISNPYEQYF
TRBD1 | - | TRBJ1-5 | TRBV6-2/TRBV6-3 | TGTGCCAGCAGTGGGACAGGGGGTAATCAGCCCCAGCATTTT | CASSGTGGNQPQHF
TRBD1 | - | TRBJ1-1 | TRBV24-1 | TGTGCCACCAGTGATGGGCGTCGAGGACAGGGGACCACTGAAGCTTTCTTT | CATSDGRRGQGTTEAFF
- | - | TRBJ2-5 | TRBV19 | TGTGCCAGTCAAGGACAGTTCCAAGAGACCCAGTACTTC | CASQGQFQETQYF
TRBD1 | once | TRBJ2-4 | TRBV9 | TGTGCCAGCAGCGAGGGGACAGGGGCATTCGGCATTCAGTACTTC | CASSEGTGAFGIQYF
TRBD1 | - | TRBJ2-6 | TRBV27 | TGTGCCAGCACCCCCGCCGGGACAGGGGTAACTGGGGCCAACGTCCTGACTTTC | CASTPAGTGVTGANVLTF
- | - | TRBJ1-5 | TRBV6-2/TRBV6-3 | TGTGCCAGCAGTTACATACAGGGCGGCAATCAGCCCCAGCATTTT | CASSYIQGGNQPQHF
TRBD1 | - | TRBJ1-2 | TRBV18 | TGTGCCAGCTCACCCGGGACAGGGGTGGGCTATGGCTACACCTTC | CASSPGTGVGYGYTF
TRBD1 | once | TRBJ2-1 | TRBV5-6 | TGTGCCAGCAGCTTGCGATGGTCAGGGGGTTTCTACAATGAGCAGTTCTTC | CASSLRWSGGFYNEQFF
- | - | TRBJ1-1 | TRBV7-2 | TGTGCCAGCAGCTTACGGTCAGGTGAAGCTTTCTTT | CASSLRSGEAFF
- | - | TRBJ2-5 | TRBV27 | TGTGCCAGCAGCTTTCGGGCTCAAGAGACCCAGTACTTC | CASSFRAQETQYF
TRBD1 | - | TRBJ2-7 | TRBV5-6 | TGTGCCAGCAGCCCAGAGGGATCCGGGACAGGGGCCGAGCAGTACTTC | CASSPEGSGTGAEQYF
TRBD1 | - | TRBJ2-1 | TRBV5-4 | TGTGCCAGCAGCCCCCAGACAGGGTCCTCCTACAATGAGCAGTTCTTC | CASSPQTGSSYNEQFF
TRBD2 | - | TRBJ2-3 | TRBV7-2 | TGTGCCAGCAGCTTGCTAAATCCGGGGGGGCCGGGAGATACGCAGTATTTT | CASSLLNPGGPGDTQYF
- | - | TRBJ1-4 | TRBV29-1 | TGCAGCGCGTCGGCGGAGAAACTGTTTTTT | CSASAEKLFF
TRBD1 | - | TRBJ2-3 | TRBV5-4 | TGTGCCAGCAGCCCGACAGGGGGTCTTCTTGATACGCAGTATTTT | CASSPTGGLLDTQYF
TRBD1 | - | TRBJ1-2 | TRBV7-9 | TGTGCCAGCAGCTTACGGACAGGGGGAAACTATGGCTACACCTTC | CASSLRTGGNYGYTF
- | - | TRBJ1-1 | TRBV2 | TGTGCCAGCAGTGAACAGGGAAAGGACACTGAAGCTTTCTTT | CASSEQGKDTEAFF
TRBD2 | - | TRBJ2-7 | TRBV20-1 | TGCAGTGCTAGTATGGGGGGGGACGAGCAGTACTTC | CSASMGGDEQYF
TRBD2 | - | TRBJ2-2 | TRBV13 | TGTGCCAGCAGCTCGGCTAGCGGGGGGGCGGGCACCGGGGAGCTGTTTTTT | CASSSASGGAGTGELFF
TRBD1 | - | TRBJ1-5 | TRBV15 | TGTGCCACCAGCAGGGGGGCGGACAGGGAGGATCAGCCCCAGCATTTT | CATSRGADREDQPQHF
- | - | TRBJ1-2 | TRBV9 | TGTGCCAGCAGCGTAGCAGGGCTCCACTATGGCTACACCTTC | CASSVAGLHYGYTF
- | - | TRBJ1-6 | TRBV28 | TGTGCCAGCAGTTTGGACCCTAGGGGTTCACCCCTCCACTTT | CASSLDPRGSPLHF
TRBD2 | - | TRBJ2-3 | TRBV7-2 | TGTGCCAGCAGCCCTAGATGGACTAGCGGGGGGACAGATACGCAGTATTTT | CASSPRWTSGGTDTQYF
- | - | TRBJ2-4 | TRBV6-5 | TGTGCCACAGGACTAGCCAAAAACATTCAGTACTTC | CATGLAKNIQYF
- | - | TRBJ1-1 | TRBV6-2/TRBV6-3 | TGTGCCAGCAGTTATCGGGTGAACACTGAAGCTTTCTTT | CASSYRVNTEAFF
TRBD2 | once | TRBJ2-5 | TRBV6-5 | TGTGCCAGCAGTGACTCTAGCGGGGGAGGCGAGACCCAGTACTTC | CASSDSSGGGETQYF
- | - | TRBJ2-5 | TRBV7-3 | TGTGCCAGCAGCTTATCAGAGACCCAGTACTTC | CASSLSETQYF
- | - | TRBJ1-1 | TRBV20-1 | TGCAGTGCCCAGGAGTGGGGGGAGGCTTTCTTT | CSAQEWGEAFF